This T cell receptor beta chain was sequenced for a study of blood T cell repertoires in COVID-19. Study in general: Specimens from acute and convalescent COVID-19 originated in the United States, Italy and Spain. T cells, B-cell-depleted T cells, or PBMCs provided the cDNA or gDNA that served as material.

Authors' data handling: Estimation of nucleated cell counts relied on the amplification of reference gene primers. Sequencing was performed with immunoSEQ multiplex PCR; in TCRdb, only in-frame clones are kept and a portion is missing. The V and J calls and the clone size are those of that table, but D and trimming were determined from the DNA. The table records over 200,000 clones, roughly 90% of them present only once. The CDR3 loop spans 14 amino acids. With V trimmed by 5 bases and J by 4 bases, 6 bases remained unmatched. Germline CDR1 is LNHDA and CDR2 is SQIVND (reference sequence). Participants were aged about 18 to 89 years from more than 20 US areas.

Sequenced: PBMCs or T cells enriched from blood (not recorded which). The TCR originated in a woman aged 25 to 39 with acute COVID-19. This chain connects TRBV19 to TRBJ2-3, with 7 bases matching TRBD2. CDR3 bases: TGTGCCAGTAGTCCCCGGGGGGATCCAGATACGCAGTATTTT. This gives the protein CASSPRGDPDTQYF. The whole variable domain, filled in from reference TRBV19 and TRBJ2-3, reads DGGITQSPKYLFRKEGQNVTLSCEQNLNHDAMYWYRQDPGQGLRLIYYSQIVNDFQKGDIAEGYSVSREKKESFPLTVTSAQKNPTAFYLCASSPRGDPDTQYFGPGTRLTVL.